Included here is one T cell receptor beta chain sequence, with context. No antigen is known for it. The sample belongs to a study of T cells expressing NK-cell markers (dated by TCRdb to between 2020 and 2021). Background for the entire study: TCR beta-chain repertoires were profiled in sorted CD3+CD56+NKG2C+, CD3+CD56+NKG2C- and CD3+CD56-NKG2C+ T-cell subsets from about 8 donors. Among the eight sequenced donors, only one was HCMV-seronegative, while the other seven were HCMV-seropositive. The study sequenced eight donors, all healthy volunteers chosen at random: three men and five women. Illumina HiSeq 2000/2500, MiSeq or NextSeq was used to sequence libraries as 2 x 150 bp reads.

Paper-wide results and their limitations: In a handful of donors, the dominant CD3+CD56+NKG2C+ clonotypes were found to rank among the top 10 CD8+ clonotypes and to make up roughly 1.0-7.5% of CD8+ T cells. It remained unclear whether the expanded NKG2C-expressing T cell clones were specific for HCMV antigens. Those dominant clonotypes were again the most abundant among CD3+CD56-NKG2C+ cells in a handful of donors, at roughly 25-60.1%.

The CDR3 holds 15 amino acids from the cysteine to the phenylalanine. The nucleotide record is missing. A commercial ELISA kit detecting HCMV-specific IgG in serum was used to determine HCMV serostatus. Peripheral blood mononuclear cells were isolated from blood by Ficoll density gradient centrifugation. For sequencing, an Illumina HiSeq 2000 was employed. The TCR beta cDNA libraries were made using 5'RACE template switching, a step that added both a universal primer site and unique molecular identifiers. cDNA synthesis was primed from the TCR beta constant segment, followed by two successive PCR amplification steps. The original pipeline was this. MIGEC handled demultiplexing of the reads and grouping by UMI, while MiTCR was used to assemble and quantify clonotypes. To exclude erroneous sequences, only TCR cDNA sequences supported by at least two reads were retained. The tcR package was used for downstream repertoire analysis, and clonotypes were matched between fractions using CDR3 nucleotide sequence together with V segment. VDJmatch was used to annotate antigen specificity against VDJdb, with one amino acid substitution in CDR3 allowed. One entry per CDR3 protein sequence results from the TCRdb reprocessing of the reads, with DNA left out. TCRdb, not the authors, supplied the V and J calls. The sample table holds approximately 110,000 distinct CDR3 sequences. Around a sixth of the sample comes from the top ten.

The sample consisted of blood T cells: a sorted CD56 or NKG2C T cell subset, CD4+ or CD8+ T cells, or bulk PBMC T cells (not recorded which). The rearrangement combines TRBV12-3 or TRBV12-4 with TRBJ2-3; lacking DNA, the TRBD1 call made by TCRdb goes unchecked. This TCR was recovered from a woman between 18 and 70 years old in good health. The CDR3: CASSQTVTPTDTQYF.